This T cell receptor beta chain was recorded in a study of blood T cell repertoires in COVID-19. The wider study: Collection of acute and convalescent COVID-19 samples took place in the United States, Italy and Spain.

The V end lost 2 bases, the J end lost 6 bases, and 23 bases lay between the germline ends. CDR3 size: 17 residues. Looked up from germline, CDR1 is SGHRS and CDR2 is YFSETQ. Clinical histories supplied by participants themselves formed the basis of cohort assignment. Profiling relied on immunoSEQ multiplex PCR, and the TCRdb table lists in-frame clones only, not all of them. The data hold about 200,000 clones, with over 85% observed a single time. The TCR was taken from a woman in her 30s with acute COVID-19. This chain connects TRBV5-1 to TRBJ1-1; D possibly corresponds to TRBD1 (6 bases). The source material was PBMCs or T cells enriched from blood (not recorded which). This CDR3 reads CASSFLILRGRGSEAFF. DNA of the CDR3: TGCGCCAGCAGCTTTCTTATCCTCAGGGGTAGGGGTTCTGAAGCTTTCTTT.